Below, 24 T cell receptor beta chains from the same sample are listed, as sequenced in a study of T cell responses to AZD1222 COVID-19 vaccine. Some clones are missing from TCRdb's copy, which holds only in-frame ones; the method was immunoSEQ multiplex PCR. The sample lists roughly 170,000 clones, 90% occurring once. The starting material was peripheral blood, obtained on day 0 of AZD1222 vaccination. These receptors all stem from an adult in good health.

This chain links TRBV24-1 with TRBJ2-3; the match to TRBD2 covers 15 bases. Germline CDR1 and CDR2: KGHDR and SFDVKD. This CDR3 contains 19 residues. Unmatched junction bases numbered 13, after V lost 4 bases and J lost 6 bases. The CDR3 bases are TGTGCCACCAGTGAGACGGGACTAGCGGGGGGAGGTATTGCGGATACGCAGTATTTT. Protein sequence: CATSETGLAGGGIADTQYF.

This chain connects TRBV4-3 to TRBJ2-2, with a possible D match to TRBD2 (7 bases). Looked up from germline, CDR1 is LGHNA and CDR2 is YSLEER. The CDR3 covers 15 residues. Trimming pared 3 bases from V and 7 bases from J, leaving 15 bases between. The CDR3 reads CASSQAGRGLGELFF. The CDR3 DNA reads TGCGCCAGCAGCCAGGCGGGGCGGGGGCTCGGGGAGCTGTTTTTT.

This chain connects TRBV7-2 to TRBJ2-5; D is perhaps TRBD1 (5 bases). Germline CDR1 is SGHTA and CDR2 is FQGNSA. The germline V and J ends were trimmed by 5 bases and 5 bases, with 21 bases remaining between them. The CDR3 length is 16 residues. CDR3 nucleotides: TGTGCCAGCAGCCCCCCTGGGGCCCCTTCGATGGAGACCCAGTACTTC. Protein sequence: CASSPPGAPSMETQYF.

J is TRBJ1-4 and V is TRBV19; 8 positions agree with TRBD1. The ends lost 6 bases at V and 7 bases at J; junction bases unmatched: 7. CDR1 is LNHDA, CDR2 SQIVND, per germline (reference sequence). The CDR3 is 14 residues long. CDR3 nucleotide sequence: TGTGCCAGTAGACCAACCGGGACAGGTGAAAAACTGTTTTTT. Translated, it gives CASRPTGTGEKLFF.

The chain carries TRBV19 and TRBJ1-2; D is perhaps TRBD1 (6 bases). Looked up from germline, CDR1 is LNHDA and CDR2 is SQIVND (reference sequence). CDR3 size: 13 residues. Trimming left V 6 bases short and J 7 bases short, with 15 bases between. The CDR3 protein is CASSPAGGSGYTF. The CDR3 nucleotides are TGTGCCAGTAGCCCCGCGGGGGGCAGTGGCTACACCTTC.

The rearrangement links TRBV4-1 to TRBJ1-1; TRBD1 is a possible D gene (5 bases). V was shortened by 4 bases and J by 3 bases, with 12 bases between the two germline ends. Looked up from germline, CDR1 is MGHRA and CDR2 is YSYEKL. The CDR3 runs to 14 residues. The CDR3: CASSLQTGDTEAFF. CDR3 DNA sequence: TGCGCCAGCAGCCTCCAGACGGGGGACACTGAAGCTTTCTTT.

Only one count was recorded for this clone. The rearrangement uses TRBV12-3 or TRBV12-4 and TRBJ2-3; D is uncertain. The V end lost 8 bases, the J end lost 0 bases, and 3 bases lay between the germline ends. The CDR3 runs 11 residues. CDR3 amino acids: CASLSTDTQYF. The CDR3 DNA sequence: TGTGCCAGCCTGAGCACAGATACGCAGTATTTT.

The chain uses TRBV10-1 and TRBJ2-7, with D maybe TRBD1 (7 bases). Germline values: CDR1 WNHNN, CDR2 SYGVQD (reference sequence). V dropped 4 bases and J dropped 7 bases, with 23 bases sitting between them. The CDR3 spans 16 residues. Here the CDR3 reads CASSGPPQTGRWEQYF. The DNA for the CDR3 is TGCGCCAGCAGTGGACCCCCTCAGACAGGGAGGTGGGAGCAGTACTTC.

The rearrangement uses TRBV7-3 and TRBJ1-4; 8 nucleotides line up with TRBD1. After removal of 5 bases from V and 5 bases from J, the junction contained 13 bases not matched to a gene. The germline V gene has CDR1 SGHTA and CDR2 FQGTGA. The CDR3 runs to 17 residues. The CDR3 spells CASSERTGKGVNEKLFF. The DNA for the CDR3 is TGTGCCAGCAGCGAACGGACAGGGAAGGGGGTGAATGAAAAACTGTTTTTT. The complete variable domain, with remaining parts taken from reference TRBV7-3 and TRBJ1-4, reads GAGVSQTPSNKVTEKGKYVELRCDPISGHTALYWYRQSLGQGPEFLIYFQGTGAADDSGLPNDRFFAVRPEGSVSTLKIQRTERGDSAVYLCASSERTGKGVNEKLFFGSGTQLSVL.

Written as DNA, the CDR3 is TGTGCTAGTGGTTCTAGCAGCCCGACGGCGGAGACCCAGTACTTC. Its protein is CASGSSSPTAETQYF. The chain has TRBV12-5 and TRBJ2-5; TRBD2 might be the D (5 bases). Trimming removed 4 bases from V and 5 bases from J, with 17 bases in between. There are 15 residues in the CDR3. Per the germline V gene, CDR1 is LGHNT and CDR2 is FRNRAP.

The gene calls are TRBV4-3 and TRBJ1-1; 10 nucleotides match TRBD1. CDR1 LGHNA and CDR2 YSLEER come from the germline V gene. Losses at the gene ends were 4 bases for V and 6 bases for J; bases not matched to a gene: 8. The CDR3 is made up of 15 amino acids. Here the CDR3 DNA reads TGCGCCAGCAGCCGGGACAGGGGTTGGTTTGCTGAAGCTTTCTTT. Protein sequence: CASSRDRGWFAEAFF.

This rearrangement joins TRBV23-1 to TRBJ2-7; D is perhaps TRBD2 (6 bases). TRBV23-1 is an ORF, with its function uncertain. Trimming pared 7 bases from V and 2 bases from J, leaving 12 bases between. This CDR3 comprises 13 residues. This CDR3 is CASIPGGPYEQYF. CDR3 DNA: TGCGCCAGCATTCCCGGGGGACCCTACGAGCAGTACTTC.

The chain recombines TRBV5-4 with TRBJ2-7; 7 bases agree with TRBD2. Losses at the gene ends were 0 bases for V and 3 bases for J; bases not matched to a gene: 9. The CDR3 extends over 16 amino acids. Germline CDR1 and CDR2: SGHNT and YYREEE (reference sequence). The CDR3 sequence is CASSLASSGPSYEQYF. DNA for the CDR3: TGTGCCAGCAGCTTGGCCAGTAGCGGGCCAAGCTACGAGCAGTACTTC.

This chain's CDR3 is CASSLARTGDSPLHF. CDR3 bases: TGTGCCAGCAGCTTAGCGCGGACAGGGGATTCACCCCTCCACTTT. The V gene is TRBV7-6, the J gene TRBJ1-6, with 9 bases that match TRBD1. The CDR3 contains 15 residues. Germline values: CDR1 SGHVS, CDR2 FNYEAQ. V lost 0 bases and J lost 8; bases outside the gene matches: 2. The complete variable domain, with remaining parts taken from reference TRBV7-6 and TRBJ1-6, reads GAGVSQSPRYKVTKRGQDVALRCDPISGHVSLYWYRQALGQGPEFLTYFNYEAQQDKSGLPNDRFSAERPEGSISTLTIQRTEQRDSAMYRCASSLARTGDSPLHFGNGTRLTVT.

V gene TRBV19 combines with J gene TRBJ2-1; TRBD1 might be the D (6 bases). Germline-derived CDR1 and CDR2 are LNHDA and SQIVND (reference sequence). Trimming removed 6 bases at V and 6 bases at J, with 15 bases between. The CDR3 has 14 amino acids. This CDR3 is CASSRGSMGNEQFF. The CDR3 coding sequence is TGTGCCAGTAGCAGGGGATCTATGGGCAATGAGCAGTTCTTC.

In DNA form, the CDR3 reads TGTGCCAGCTCACCTGGGACAGGGTACGAGACCCAGTACTTC. It yields the protein CASSPGTGYETQYF. The rearrangement links TRBV18 to TRBJ2-5; 9 nucleotides match TRBD1. The junction had 4 bases not matched to a gene; V was cut back by 3 bases and J by 5 bases. This CDR3 is built from 14 residues. Germline CDR1 KGHSH, CDR2 LQKENI.

Points on this clone: The same CDR3 is also encoded by other DNA sequences in this sample. The V gene is TRBV20-1, the J gene TRBJ2-7; D uncertain. Germline V gives CDR1 DFQATT, CDR2 SNEGSKA (reference sequence). The CDR3 runs 11 residues. Deletions cut 1 base from V and 3 bases from J, with 4 bases between. Here the CDR3 DNA reads TGCAGTGCTAGAGTTGGCTACGAGCAGTACTTC. Its translation is CSARVGYEQYF.

The V gene is TRBV11-2, the J gene TRBJ1-3, with D possibly matching TRBD1 (6 bases). CDR1 is SGHAT and CDR2 is FQNNGV in the germline V gene. This CDR3 is built from 15 residues. The ends were cut back, 3 bases at V and 2 bases at J, with 11 bases in the middle. The CDR3 DNA reads as TGTGCCAGCAGCTTTGAGGCAGGGGCTGGAAACACCATATATTTT. This gives the protein CASSFEAGAGNTIYF.

The chain employs TRBV5-1 and TRBJ2-3, with D perhaps matching TRBD1 (8 bases). Per the germline V gene, CDR1 is SGHRS and CDR2 is YFSETQ. The CDR3 totals 15 residues. Trimming took off 3 bases at V and 6 bases at J, with 17 bases between the two ends. The CDR3 nucleotides read TGCGCCAGCAGCTCCGACAGGGGAGGGAGGGATACGCAGTATTTT. Encoded protein: CASSSDRGGRDTQYF. Supplemented by reference TRBV5-1 and TRBJ2-3, the full variable domain reads KAGVTQTPRYLIKTRGQQVTLSCSPISGHRSVSWYQQTPGQGLQFLFEYFSETQRNKGNFPGRFSGRQFSNSRSEMNVSTLELGDSALYLCASSSDRGGRDTQYFGPGTRLTVL.

The genes are TRBV4-2 and TRBJ1-4; D is ambiguous. V was shortened by 1 base and J by 3 bases, with 6 bases between the two germline ends. CDR1 and CDR2 (germline): LGHNA, YNFKEQ. This CDR3 comprises 14 residues. CDR3 amino acids: CASSQVSANEKLFF. In DNA form, the CDR3 reads TGTGCCAGCAGCCAAGTGTCAGCTAATGAAAAACTGTTTTTT.

The V call is TRBV10-3, the J call TRBJ2-7; 8 bases fit TRBD1. There are 12 residues in the CDR3. Per germline, CDR1 ENHRY and CDR2 SYGVKD. The J segment lost 3 bases and the V segment lost 10 bases, leaving 5 bases of the junction unmatched. Written as DNA, the CDR3 is TGTGCCACGGGACAGGACAACTACGAGCAGTACTTC. It yields the protein CATGQDNYEQYF.

The V gene is TRBV4-3, the J gene TRBJ1-4, with 8 bases aligning to TRBD1. From germline, CDR1 is LGHNA and CDR2 YSLEER. Losses at the gene ends were 0 bases for V and 8 bases for J; bases not matched to a gene: 5. The CDR3 extends over 15 amino acids. CDR3 loop: CASSQDRTGGEKLFF. CDR3 sequence (DNA): TGCGCCAGCAGCCAAGATCGTACAGGGGGGGAAAAACTGTTTTTT.

CDR3 protein: CASSSSPDSSYEQYF. CDR3 in DNA: TGTGCCAGCAGCTCCTCACCGGACAGCTCCTACGAGCAGTACTTC. The chain combines TRBV7-2 with TRBJ2-7; D possibly corresponds to TRBD1 (6 bases). Trimming removed 4 bases from V and 0 bases from J, with 13 bases in between. Per the germline V gene, CDR1 is SGHTA and CDR2 is FQGNSA. The CDR3 spans 15 residues.

The chain carries TRBV9 and TRBJ1-1, with D maybe TRBD1 (6 bases). The CDR3 covers 15 residues. Germline CDR1 and CDR2: SGDLS and YYNGEE. Deletions cut 3 bases from V and 1 base from J, with 13 bases between. This CDR3 reads CASSGGAGANTEAFF. CDR3 bases: TGTGCCAGCAGCGGAGGGGCAGGGGCGAACACTGAAGCTTTCTTT.